The 22 T cell receptor beta chains presented below share a single source sample, sequenced in a study of T cells after yellow fever vaccination. TCRdb ran MiXCR on the 5' RACE reads and lists one entry per CDR3 protein. This table has about 300,000 distinct CDR3 sequences, approximately 10% appearing once. The sample in question was CD4+ T cells sorted from PBMCs, obtained 5 days after the yellow fever booster vaccination. These receptors originate from a man between 18 and 29 years old who received the YFV17D yellow fever vaccine.

This clonotype showed up just a few times. This chain links TRBV11-2 with TRBJ2-1; D gene ambiguous. The germline V and J ends were trimmed by 0 bases and 9 bases, with 9 bases remaining between them. CDR1 and CDR2 from the germline V gene are SGHAT and FQNNGV. The CDR3 spans 13 residues. The CDR3 spells CASSLDPRGEQFF. The DNA of the CDR3 is TGTGCCAGCAGCTTAGATCCACGCGGTGAGCAGTTCTTC.

This clonotype was detected only a few times. The genes are TRBV27 and TRBJ2-5; 8 bases map to TRBD2. The V and J ends lost 3 bases and 4 bases, in that order; junction bases with no gene match: 10. This CDR3 region has 16 residues. CDR1 is MNHEY and CDR2 is SMNVEV in the germline V gene (reference sequence). The CDR3 loop is CASSFSAGAQGETQYF. The CDR3 DNA reads as TGTGCCAGCAGTTTTTCAGCGGGGGCCCAGGGAGAGACCCAGTACTTC.

This clonotype has just a few counts. V and J are TRBV5-1 and TRBJ2-7, with 7 bases lining up with TRBD1. Trimming removed 0 bases from V and 2 bases from J; junction bases left unmatched: 5. CDR1 SGHRS and CDR2 YFSETQ come from the germline V gene. The CDR3 runs 15 residues. CDR3 coding DNA: TGCGCCAGCAGCTTGGCGGGACAGCCCACCTACGAGCAGTACTTC. Its protein product is CASSLAGQPTYEQYF.

This clonotype came up a few times. This chain joins TRBV7-6 and TRBJ2-2; no firm D call. The V end lost 4 bases, the J end lost 3 bases, and 6 bases lay between the germline ends. Germline CDR1 and CDR2: SGHVS and FNYEAQ. CDR3 size: 13 residues. The CDR3 coding sequence is TGTGCCAGCAGCTCAACCTACACCGGGGAGCTGTTTTTT. Translating it yields CASSSTYTGELFF.

This clonotype was counted between two and nine times. The rearrangement uses TRBV5-1 and TRBJ1-5; maybe TRBD1 (5 bases). Trimming took off 4 bases at V and 3 bases at J, with 14 bases between the two ends. Germline V lookup: CDR1 SGHRS, CDR2 YFSETQ. CDR3 length equals 15 residues. CDR3 region: CASSRLGDPNQPQHF. The CDR3 nucleotides are TGCGCCAGCAGCCGACTTGGGGACCCCAATCAGCCCCAGCATTTT.

The gene calls are TRBV20-1 and TRBJ2-3; the match to TRBD2 covers 13 bases. With 4 bases clipped from V and 1 base from J, the junction kept 2 bases outside the gene matches. The CDR3 consists of 15 residues. Germline CDR1 is DFQATT and CDR2 is SNEGSKA (reference sequence). CDR3 loop: CSAKGLAGRTDTQYF. CDR3 DNA sequence: TGCAGTGCTAAGGGACTAGCGGGGCGCACAGATACGCAGTATTTT.

In this sample, this clonotype turned up a few times. The chain couples TRBV2 to TRBJ2-1; D ambiguous. Germline lookup yields CDR1 SNHLY and CDR2 FYNNEI. The CDR3 loop spans 15 amino acids. Trimming stripped 4 bases from V and 0 bases from J, with 10 bases between. CDR3: CASSVRRVSYNEQFF. CDR3 DNA: TGTGCCAGCAGTGTACGCCGCGTCTCCTACAATGAGCAGTTCTTC.

This clonotype was observed many times. The chain carries TRBV12-3 or TRBV12-4 and TRBJ2-3; D gene ambiguous. CDR3 length equals 13 residues. The V end lost 6 bases, the J end lost 6 bases, and 13 bases lay between the germline ends. CDR3 nucleotide sequence: TGTGCCAGCAGGGGGTCTAGTGCCGATACGCAGTATTTT. It codes for CASRGSSADTQYF.

This clonotype turned up a few times. The rearrangement uses TRBV5-4 and TRBJ2-6; D is possibly TRBD1 (5 bases). The germline gives CDR1 SGHNT, CDR2 YYREEE (reference sequence). The CDR3 runs to 15 residues. V was pared by 2 bases and J by 1 base, with 7 bases between. CDR3 in amino acids: CASSFDRSGANVLTF. As DNA, the CDR3 is TGTGCCAGCAGCTTCGACAGATCTGGGGCCAACGTCCTGACTTTC.

The chain uses TRBV20-1 and TRBJ2-5, with unresolved D. Germline-derived CDR1 and CDR2 are DFQATT and SNEGSKA (reference sequence). CDR3 length equals 13 residues. Trimming took off 0 bases at V and 5 bases at J, with 10 bases between the two ends. The CDR3 loop reads CSARDQVIETQYF. For the CDR3, the DNA is TGCAGTGCTAGAGATCAGGTTATCGAGACCCAGTACTTC.

The rearrangement links TRBV6-7 to TRBJ2-7, with 8 bases identical to TRBD1. TRBV6-7 carries the ORF label, with uncertain function. The CDR3 length is 15 residues. Trimming removed 8 bases from V and 4 bases from J; junction bases left unmatched: 13. CDR3 loop: CASLPRTGRLYEQYF. The CDR3, as DNA: TGTGCCAGCCTACCCCGGACAGGGAGACTTTACGAGCAGTACTTC.

This clonotype was recorded a few times. The chain employs TRBV3-1 and TRBJ2-2, with a weak D call TRBD1 (5 bases). CDR1 and CDR2 from the germline V gene are LGHDT and YNNKEL (reference sequence). The length of the CDR3 is 15 residues. Trimming pared 5 bases from V and 3 bases from J, leaving 13 bases between. This CDR3 is CASSTRQTDTGELFF. The CDR3 nucleotides are TGTGCCAGCAGCACCCGACAGACAGACACCGGGGAGCTGTTTTTT.

This clonotype was seen repeatedly, ten times or more. CDR3 sequence (DNA): TGTGCCAGCAGTTCTCCATTCGGCGGGAATAGGACGAACACTGAAGCTTTCTTT. It yields the protein CASSSPFGGNRTNTEAFF. This chain joins TRBV12-3 or TRBV12-4 and TRBJ1-1; D uncertain. The CDR3 consists of 18 residues. V lost 4 bases, J lost 1 base, and 22 bases lay in between.

This clonotype was observed at least ten times. The chain employs TRBV7-2 and TRBJ2-2, with D tentatively TRBD1 or TRBD2 (5 bases each). In germline, CDR1 is SGHTA, CDR2 FQGNSA. The CDR3 sequence is 17 residues long. V lost 6 bases and J 1 base, leaving 18 bases between the germline ends. CDR3 nucleotides: TGTGCCAGCAGGTCGTTTGGGACGGATCTGAACACCGGGGAGCTGTTTTTT. Protein sequence: CASRSFGTDLNTGELFF. Using reference TRBV7-2 and TRBJ2-2 for the parts outside the CDR3, the full variable domain is GAGVSQSPSNKVTEKGKDVELRCDPISGHTALYWYRQSLGQGLEFLIYFQGNSAPDKSGLPSDRFSAERTGGSVSTLTIQRTQQEDSAVYLCASRSFGTDLNTGELFFGEGSRLTVL.

This clonotype has more than one count but fewer than ten. The chain recombines TRBV9 with TRBJ1-1; D is undetermined. Trimming shortened V by 2 bases and J by 5 bases, and 16 bases separated the two germline ends. Germline loops: CDR1 SGDLS, CDR2 YYNGEE. This CDR3 has 15 residues. The CDR3 DNA follows: TGTGCCAGCAGCGTGGCGGTTAACGATTTGACTGAAGCTTTCTTT. It codes for CASSVAVNDLTEAFF. Full variable domain (outside the CDR3, taken from reference TRBV9 and TRBJ1-1): DSGVTQTPKHLITATGQRVTLRCSPRSGDLSVYWYQQSLDQGLQFLIQYYNGEERAKGNILERFSAQQFPDLHSELNLSSLELGDSALYFCASSVAVNDLTEAFFGQGTRLTVV.

This clonotype occurred many times. The chain employs TRBV4-3 and TRBJ2-3; TRBD2 agrees at 9 bases. The CDR3 spans 15 residues. V dropped 6 bases and J dropped 6; count of bases not matched to a gene: 10. The V gene's germline CDR1 is LGHNA and CDR2 YSLEER. The CDR3 loop reads CASSQSRLAGDTQYF. CDR3 nucleotide sequence: TGCGCCAGCAGTCAATCCAGGCTAGCGGGGGATACGCAGTATTTT.

In its sample, this clonotype was seen a few times. This sequence joins TRBV7-9 and TRBJ1-2; a weak D match, TRBD1 (6 bases). Per the germline V gene, CDR1 is SEHNR and CDR2 is FQNEAQ (reference sequence). The CDR3 extends over 14 amino acids. V was pared by 2 bases and J by 2 bases, with 9 bases between. The CDR3, as DNA: TGTGCCAGCAGCTTATCCCAGGGGAACTATGGCTACACCTTC. Amino acid sequence: CASSLSQGNYGYTF.

In its sample, this clonotype was seen a few times. The chain couples TRBV7-9 to TRBJ1-5; D is unclear. Trimming pared 5 bases from V and 4 bases from J, leaving 9 bases between. Germline V CDR1 and CDR2: SEHNR, FQNEAQ (reference sequence). This CDR3 contains 13 residues. The CDR3 DNA follows: TGTGCCAGCAGCACCCGAGAAAATCAGCCCCAGCATTTT. Amino acids: CASSTRENQPQHF.

This clonotype has only a few counts. The chain joins TRBV7-9 to TRBJ1-2; perhaps TRBD1 as D (6 bases). Germline V lookup: CDR1 SEHNR, CDR2 FQNEAQ (reference sequence). This CDR3 is 16 amino acids long. The V end was cut by 4 bases, the J end by 8 bases, with 23 bases between. Here the CDR3 DNA reads TGTGCCAGCAGCTCATTACCGCCGGGCTCAGGGGCGGGCTACACCTTC. Protein: CASSSLPPGSGAGYTF.

This clonotype was observed a handful of times. This chain connects TRBV5-1 to TRBJ2-5; D is undetermined. Trimming cost V 0 bases and J 3 bases, with 9 bases left between them. The CDR3 has 14 residues. CDR1 is SGHRS, CDR2 YFSETQ, per germline. The CDR3 DNA reads as TGCGCCAGCAGCTTGGGTCACAGAGAAGAGACCCAGTACTTC. It yields the protein CASSLGHREETQYF.

This clonotype was seen a handful of times. V is TRBV10-3 and J is TRBJ2-1; TRBD1 matches 12 bases. Germline CDR1 reads ENHRY; CDR2 reads SYGVKD. Trimming cost V 9 bases and J 7 bases; bases outside gene matches: 13. The CDR3 runs to 16 residues. The CDR3 DNA is TGTGCCATAAGTATCCGGGACAGGGGGCTTTCGAATGAGCAGTTCTTC. Its protein is CAISIRDRGLSNEQFF.

There are a few counts of this clonotype. V is TRBV4-2 and J is TRBJ2-7, with D perhaps assigned TRBD1 or TRBD2 (5 bases each). The CDR3 totals 13 residues. V dropped 0 bases and J dropped 7 bases, with 10 bases sitting between them. CDR1 LGHNA and CDR2 YNFKEQ come from the germline V gene. The CDR3 DNA reads TGTGCCAGCAGCCAAGACGGGGCGCGGGAGCAGTACTTC. Its protein product is CASSQDGAREQYF.